The clone carrying this TCR beta chain was seen only a few times. Its antigen is not known. The V gene's germline CDR1 is SQVTM and CDR2 ANQGSEA. Trimming shortened V by 5 bases and J by 5 bases, and 11 bases separated the two germline ends. The CDR3 length is 12 residues. This specimen belongs to a study of beta chain features in type 1 diabetes. Study-level points and caveats: Insertion counts at VDJ junctions were lower in type 1 diabetes patients, who also showed more deletions there. All four CD4+ subsets from Type 1 diabetes patients carried moderately but significantly shorter TCRB CDR3s. Using cDNA template may skew counts toward highly expressing activated cells.

Reverse transcription of all isolated RNA meant that expressed TCRB transcripts were sequenced. Sequencing was performed with immunoSEQ multiplex PCR; in TCRdb, only in-frame clones are kept and a portion is missing. The repertoire includes over 150,000 clones, around 10% of them detected once, and under 0.55% sits in the top ten. Every single donor gave one heparinised blood draw, and these averaged roughly 120 mL. Each population that was sorted was more than 98% pure. Source material: central memory CD4+ T cells from blood. The TCR sequence derives from a man younger than 40 with type 1 diabetes. The genes are TRBV29-1 and TRBJ2-3, with D unclear. The CDR3 coding sequence is TGCAGCGTTAGCTACCCTGGAGATACGCAGTATTTT. Translating gives CSVSYPGDTQYF.